This TCR beta chain derives from a study of T cells in localized non-small cell lung cancer. Remarks on this clone: Its antigen is not identified.

This CDR3 has 17 residues. Between the trimmed V and J ends, which lost 4 bases and 2 bases, there was a span of 21 bases. CDR1 SGHNT and CDR2 YENEEA come from the germline V gene. Broader study findings: Sequencing was restricted to one tumor region; therefore, heterogeneity remains possible. Adjacent uninvolved lung had the highest clonality, suggesting focused antigen responses.

Generated by immunoSEQ multiplex PCR, the TCRdb table keeps only in-frame clones and is missing some. In the table there are more than 100,000 clones, around 92% of which are singletons. The receptor's source is a female donor over 55 with stage I lung adenocarcinoma. Material: peripheral blood, obtained before any cancer treatment. This chain connects TRBV11-3 to TRBJ2-7; D ambiguous. In DNA, the CDR3 is TGTGCCAGCAGCTCCGGTGAGAGCATGGGCAGAACCTACGAGCAGTACTTC. It encodes CASSSGESMGRTYEQYF.